The sequence of this TCR beta chain was determined in a study of T cell changes during pregnancy in multiple sclerosis. Here immunoSEQ multiplex PCR was the method, and the copy in TCRdb shows in-frame clones only, minus some. The table has roughly 39,000 clones, more than 85% seen once; the top ten hold roughly an eighth. Germline V gene data show CDR1 as MGHRA and CDR2 as YSYEKL. V was clipped by 0 bases and J by 7 bases, with 16 bases between them. The CDR3 covers 17 residues. The sample consisted of CD8+ T cells from peripheral blood mononuclear cells, taken after pregnancy. The sequence came from a female donor with multiple sclerosis, enrolled in a pregnancy study. This chain links TRBV4-1 with TRBJ1-6; tentative D call: TRBD1 (5 bases). This CDR3 is CASSQDISGAVNSPLHF. The CDR3 bases are TGCGCCAGCAGCCAAGATATCAGCGGGGCTGTGAATTCACCCCTCCACTTT.